The sequence of this T cell receptor beta chain was determined in a study of cytomegalovirus exposure and HLA in healthy donors. Broader study findings: TCR beta V- and J-gene trimming was later associated with a missense DCLRE1C variant.

Amplification used 60 Vbeta primers and 13 Jbeta primers. Some clones are missing from TCRdb's copy, which holds only in-frame ones; the method was immunoSEQ multiplex PCR. The data contain over 150,000 clones, less than 90% of them singletons. This clone was recorded a few times. What it binds is unknown. V shed 2 bases and J 7 bases; nucleotides not matched to a gene: 6. This CDR3 spans 14 amino acids. Germline V lookup: CDR1 SGDLS, CDR2 YYNGEE. Sequencing input: PBMCs. J is TRBJ1-1 and V is TRBV9; 9 bases match TRBD1. This sequence was found in a boy between 2 and 10 years old in good health and CMV-seronegative. CDR3 residues: CASSVGDRDFEAFF. In nucleotides, the CDR3 is TGTGCCAGCAGCGTGGGGGACAGGGACTTTGAAGCTTTCTTT.